This TCR beta chain was retrieved from a study of blood T cell repertoires in COVID-19. Recruited during active infection, patients (from Seattle) were subsequently followed longitudinally. Sequenced by immunoSEQ multiplex PCR; TCRdb stores in-frame clones only, minus some. In the table there are about 87,000 clones, 70% to 85% of which are singletons. Concerning this clone itself: At one end, the junction sequence differs from germline, possibly due to a read error.

CDR1 is SSHAT, CDR2 FNYEAQ, per germline (reference sequence). The CDR3 spans 13 residues. The sample consisted of peripheral blood. The receptor was derived from a woman over 75 with COVID-19, enrolled during active disease. The chain couples TRBV7-7 to TRBJ2-7; D unresolved. CDR3 bases: TGTGCTAGCAGCCAAGCACCGAGCTACGAGCAGTACTTC. It specifies CASSQAPSYEQYF.